Below, 31 T cell receptor beta chains from the same sample are listed, as sequenced in a study of blood T cell repertoires in COVID-19. Generated by immunoSEQ multiplex PCR, the TCRdb table keeps only in-frame clones and is missing some. Of about 140,000 clones detected, about 90% appear once; the ten largest clones hold more than 9%. Material for sequencing was peripheral blood. The receptors originated from a man in his 60s with active or convalescent COVID-19.

The chain links TRBV11-2 to TRBJ1-4; unclear D gene. V was trimmed by 4 bases and J by 2 bases, leaving 11 bases between them. The CDR3 covers 15 residues. Germline V gene sequence: CDR1 SGHAT, CDR2 FQNNGV. CDR3 sequence (DNA): TGTGCCAGCAGCTCTATCGCGGCGACTAATGAAAAACTGTTTTTT. It specifies CASSSIAATNEKLFF.

The chain links TRBV19 to TRBJ2-3; the match to TRBD1 covers 11 bases. There are 17 residues in the CDR3. Per germline, CDR1 LNHDA and CDR2 SQIVND (reference sequence). The trim removed 4 bases at V and 5 bases at J, leaving 11 bases unmatched. CDR3 protein: CASSTTTGTGGLDTQYF. The CDR3, as DNA: TGTGCCAGTAGTACAACAACCGGGACAGGGGGTCTAGATACGCAGTATTTT.

This clone turned up a few times. This chain connects TRBV27 to TRBJ1-5; the D gene is possibly TRBD1 (5 bases). CDR1 is MNHEY, CDR2 SMNVEV, per germline (reference sequence). Between the trimmed V and J ends, which lost 2 bases and 6 bases, there was a span of 11 bases. CDR3 length: 14 amino acids. CDR3 sequence: CASSLLAGLQPQHF. CDR3 bases: TGTGCCAGCAGTTTACTGGCAGGGCTTCAGCCCCAGCATTTT.

The chain couples TRBV7-6 to TRBJ2-7; the match to TRBD2 covers 7 bases. V was pared by 2 bases and J by 1 base, with 5 bases of the junction left unmatched. Germline V CDR1 and CDR2: SGHVS, FNYEAQ. The CDR3 loop spans 15 amino acids. The CDR3 DNA sequence: TGTGCCAGCAGCTTATGGGCGGGAGCTTCCTACGAGCAGTACTTC. It codes for CASSLWAGASYEQYF.

The genes are TRBV6-5 and TRBJ2-2, with TRBD1 identical over 7 bases. Germline-derived CDR1 and CDR2 are MNHEY and SVGAGI. This CDR3 spans 14 amino acids. J was trimmed by 6 bases and V by 0 bases; bases with no gene match: 1. The CDR3 loop is CASSYSTGPGELFF. The CDR3 DNA sequence: TGTGCCAGCAGTTACTCGACAGGGCCCGGGGAGCTGTTTTTT.

The CDR3 spells CASSLGGTGRGYTF. The CDR3 bases are TGTGCCAGCAGCTTAGGGGGGACAGGTCGAGGCTACACCTTC. The chain links TRBV11-2 to TRBJ1-2; TRBD1 matches 8 bases. The V and J ends lost 1 base and 8 bases, in that order; junction bases with no gene match: 6. Per the germline V gene, CDR1 is SGHAT and CDR2 is FQNNGV. The CDR3 loop spans 14 amino acids. The variable domain in full, with the rest retrieved from reference TRBV11-2 and TRBJ1-2, is EAGVAQSPRYKIIEKRQSVAFWCNPISGHATLYWYQQILGQGPKLLIQFQNNGVVDDSQLPKDRFSAERLKGVDSTLKIQPAKLEDSAVYLCASSLGGTGRGYTFGSGTRLTVV.

V usage is TRBV6-5 and J usage is TRBJ1-2, with D possibly matching TRBD1 (6 bases). Trimming stripped 0 bases from V and 3 bases from J, with 14 bases between. Per germline, CDR1 MNHEY and CDR2 SVGAGI. This CDR3 comprises 16 residues. The CDR3 DNA follows: TGTGCCAGCAGTTACTCGGGGGGGGCGAAGGACTATGGCTACACCTTC. It specifies CASSYSGGAKDYGYTF.

This clone was recorded once. The rearrangement links TRBV25-1 to TRBJ1-1; D is ambiguous. V lost 6 bases and J lost 5, with 10 bases in between. The CDR3 spans 12 residues. Per the germline V gene, CDR1 is MGHDK and CDR2 is SYGVNS. CDR3 in DNA: TGTGCCAGCAGCCCAGGAAGGACTGAAGCTTTCTTT. As protein: CASSPGRTEAFF.

The chain couples TRBV27 to TRBJ1-2; D possibly corresponds to TRBD1 (6 bases). Germline CDR1 MNHEY, CDR2 SMNVEV (reference sequence). Deletions cut 5 bases from V and 8 bases from J, with 18 bases between. The CDR3 contains 14 residues. The CDR3 coding sequence is TGTGCCAGCAGTCCTCGAGGACAGCCTCGCGGCTACACCTTC. The encoded protein is CASSPRGQPRGYTF.

V gene TRBV28 combines with J gene TRBJ1-6, with 10 bases identical to TRBD1. The CDR3 length is 15 residues. Germline CDR1 and CDR2: MDHEN and SYDVKM. V lost 4 bases and J lost 8; bases outside the gene matches: 5. The CDR3 is CASSSTGTGDSPLHF. The CDR3 DNA reads as TGTGCCAGCAGTTCAACCGGGACAGGGGATTCACCCCTCCACTTT.

The J gene is TRBJ2-1, the V gene TRBV14, with 9 bases lining up with TRBD2. The germline gives CDR1 SGHDN, CDR2 FVKESK. The CDR3 loop spans 18 amino acids. The J segment lost 5 bases and the V segment lost 0 bases, leaving 11 bases of the junction unmatched. The CDR3 coding sequence is TGTGCCAGCAGCCAAGACCCCAGACTAGCGGAGAATAACAATGAGCAGTTCTTC. Amino acid sequence: CASSQDPRLAENNNEQFF.

This sequence joins TRBV19 and TRBJ2-2; 7 bases agree with TRBD1. The J segment lost 7 bases and the V segment lost 2 bases, leaving 7 bases of the junction unmatched. The CDR3 totals 15 residues. Germline CDR1 LNHDA, CDR2 SQIVND (reference sequence). The CDR3 region has the DNA TGTGCCAGTAGTATATCCACAGGGGAGAGCGGGGAGCTGTTTTTT. It is translated as CASSISTGESGELFF.

The chain employs TRBV11-3 and TRBJ1-3, with a weak D call TRBD1 (5 bases). There are 15 residues in the CDR3. V was trimmed by 0 bases and J by 1 base, leaving 7 bases between them. Germline V gene lookup returns CDR1 SGHNT and CDR2 YENEEA. CDR3 in DNA: TGTGCCAGCAGCTTAGACGGACAATCTGGAAACACCATATATTTT. The encoded protein is CASSLDGQSGNTIYF.

CDR3 nucleotides: TGTGCCAGCAGCGTAGACCCTAACCCCAATGAGCAGTTCTTC. Its protein is CASSVDPNPNEQFF. This chain connects TRBV9 to TRBJ2-1; D is undetermined. The V and J ends lost 0 bases and 6 bases respectively, with 10 bases between them. The germline V gene has CDR1 SGDLS and CDR2 YYNGEE. The CDR3 is made up of 14 amino acids.

The rearrangement uses TRBV7-9 and TRBJ2-7, with TRBD1 identical over 11 bases. CDR3 size: 15 residues. Germline CDR1 SEHNR, CDR2 FQNEAQ (reference sequence). The J segment lost 1 base and the V segment lost 5 bases, leaving 4 bases of the junction unmatched. The CDR3 nucleotides are TGTGCCAGCAGCCACCGGGACAGGGGGTCCTACGAGCAGTACTTC. Protein: CASSHRDRGSYEQYF.

The CDR3 loop reads CASSYIQGNSPLHF. The CDR3 DNA follows: TGTGCCAGCAGTTACATCCAGGGGAATTCACCCCTCCACTTT. This chain links TRBV6-5 with TRBJ1-6; the D gene is possibly TRBD1 (6 bases). Germline CDR1 reads MNHEY; CDR2 reads SVGAGI. The V end was cut by 2 bases, the J end by 7 bases, with 9 bases between. There are 14 residues in the CDR3.

This clone was detected only once. The V and J genes are TRBV28 and TRBJ2-7, with D tentatively TRBD2 (6 bases). CDR3 size: 15 residues. The germline V and J ends were trimmed by 5 bases and 5 bases, with 19 bases remaining between them. Germline CDR1 is MDHEN and CDR2 is SYDVKM. The CDR3 loop reads CASSLGTQGRNEQYF. As DNA, the CDR3 is TGTGCCAGCAGTCTCGGGACTCAGGGTCGGAACGAGCAGTACTTC.

The sample holds one count of this clone. The chain uses TRBV11-2 and TRBJ2-7; TRBD1 is a possible D gene (5 bases). This CDR3 is 16 amino acids long. V lost 1 base, J lost 0 bases, and 13 bases lay in between. Per the germline V gene, CDR1 is SGHAT and CDR2 is FQNNGV. The CDR3 loop reads CASSLGYDSFSYEQYF. The CDR3 region has the DNA TGTGCCAGCAGCTTAGGGTATGACAGTTTCTCCTACGAGCAGTACTTC.

The gene calls are TRBV6-4 and TRBJ2-2; D unresolved. CDR1 and CDR2 (germline): MRHNA, SNTAGT. This CDR3 has 12 residues. With 6 bases removed from V and 5 bases from J, the gap between germline ends came to 7 bases. The CDR3 coding sequence is TGTGCCAGCAGGGGCCCGACCGGGGAGCTGTTTTTT. It specifies CASRGPTGELFF.

V and J are TRBV10-3 and TRBJ2-2; D gene ambiguous. The CDR3 consists of 12 residues. Trimming cost V 5 bases and J 5 bases, with 6 bases left between them. Germline CDR1 and CDR2: ENHRY and SYGVKD. CDR3 amino acids: CAISHGTGELFF. The CDR3 DNA reads as TGTGCCATCAGTCACGGGACCGGGGAGCTGTTTTTT.

The chain employs TRBV18 and TRBJ2-7; 11 bases line up with TRBD2. The V segment lost 4 bases and the J segment 2 bases; nucleotides outside the gene matches: 1. Germline CDR1 KGHSH, CDR2 LQKENI. The CDR3 contains 14 residues. Written as DNA, the CDR3 is TGTGCCAGCTCACGACTAGCGGGGACCTACGAGCAGTACTTC. Translation gives CASSRLAGTYEQYF.

The rearrangement links TRBV6-7 to TRBJ2-1, with D perhaps TRBD1 (5 bases). TRBV6-7 is assigned to the ORF class and has an uncertain function. The CDR3 length is 15 residues. The germline V and J ends were trimmed by 6 bases and 4 bases, with 16 bases remaining between them. The CDR3, as DNA: TGTGCCAGCAGGCAGTTGGACAAGGGGTACAATGAGCAGTTCTTC. As protein: CASRQLDKGYNEQFF.

The V and J genes are TRBV27 and TRBJ2-4; D possibly corresponds to TRBD1 (6 bases). Germline values: CDR1 MNHEY, CDR2 SMNVEV (reference sequence). This CDR3 is 15 amino acids long. V dropped 8 bases and J dropped 0 bases, with 14 bases sitting between them. The CDR3 coding sequence is TGTGCCAGCTCGCGGACAGTTCTAGCCAAAAACATTCAGTACTTC. Encoded protein: CASSRTVLAKNIQYF.

This rearrangement joins TRBV10-3 to TRBJ2-3; tentative D call: TRBD2 (6 bases). CDR1 is ENHRY and CDR2 is SYGVKD in the germline V gene. The CDR3 spans 15 residues. Trimming removed 3 bases at V and 3 bases at J, with 13 bases between. The chain's CDR3 is CAISDGAGGTDTQYF. CDR3 in DNA: TGTGCCATCAGTGATGGGGCTGGAGGGACAGATACGCAGTATTTT.

The genes are TRBV25-1 and TRBJ2-7; TRBD1 matches 9 bases. The junction had 9 bases not matched to a gene; V was cut back by 6 bases and J by 6 bases. The V gene's germline CDR1 is MGHDK and CDR2 SYGVNS. CDR3 length equals 14 residues. CDR3 loop: CASRPPGQGAEQYF. The CDR3 nucleotides read TGTGCCAGCAGACCCCCGGGACAGGGAGCCGAGCAGTACTTC.

J is TRBJ2-1 and V is TRBV10-3; 9 bases fit TRBD2. V shed 4 bases and J 2 bases; nucleotides not matched to a gene: 0. The CDR3 runs to 14 residues. CDR1 ENHRY and CDR2 SYGVKD come from the germline V gene. The DNA for the CDR3 is TGTGCCATCAGTGGACTAGCGGCCTACAATGAGCAGTTCTTC. It codes for CAISGLAAYNEQFF.

J is TRBJ1-3 and V is TRBV9, with D perhaps matching TRBD1 (5 bases). Germline CDR1 and CDR2: SGDLS and YYNGEE. Trimming shortened V by 1 base and J by 8 bases, and 19 bases separated the two germline ends. CDR3 length: 16 amino acids. The CDR3 nucleotides read TGTGCCAGCAGCGTACCCCTGGTTGGGGCCAAGGACACCATATATTTT. It translates to CASSVPLVGAKDTIYF.

As DNA, the CDR3 is TGTGCCAGCAGCTTGGCCGAGGTATTAGGTCCAAATGAGCAGTTCTTC. Translation: CASSLAEVLGPNEQFF. This chain joins TRBV5-4 and TRBJ2-1; D not resolved. CDR1 and CDR2 from the germline V gene are SGHNT and YYREEE (reference sequence). The V end lost 0 bases, the J end lost 7 bases, and 17 bases lay between the germline ends. This CDR3 has 16 residues.

The rearrangement joins TRBV11-2 to TRBJ2-1; D possibly corresponds to TRBD2 (6 bases). CDR3 length: 17 amino acids. The germline V gene encodes CDR1 SGHAT and CDR2 FQNNGV. Trimming shortened V by 0 bases and J by 2 bases, and 14 bases separated the two germline ends. The CDR3 sequence is CASSLERGRNPYNEQFF. CDR3 nucleotide sequence: TGTGCCAGCAGCTTAGAAAGAGGGAGGAACCCCTACAATGAGCAGTTCTTC.

The CDR3 here is CASSRMGSENQPQHF. DNA of the CDR3: TGTGCCAGCAGTCGAATGGGTAGCGAGAATCAGCCCCAGCATTTT. The chain joins TRBV27 to TRBJ1-5; no reliable D call. Germline V gene data show CDR1 as MNHEY and CDR2 as SMNVEV (reference sequence). V was shortened by 5 bases and J by 4 bases, with 15 bases between the two germline ends. This CDR3 spans 15 amino acids.

The CDR3 sequence: CASSPPGQYNSPLHF. For the CDR3, the DNA is TGTGCCAGCAGCCCGCCGGGACAGTATAATTCACCCCTCCACTTT. The V gene is TRBV14, the J gene TRBJ1-6, with TRBD1 matching 7 bases. Trimming removed 4 bases from V and 4 bases from J; junction bases left unmatched: 4. Germline lookup yields CDR1 SGHDN and CDR2 FVKESK. This CDR3 has 15 amino acids.